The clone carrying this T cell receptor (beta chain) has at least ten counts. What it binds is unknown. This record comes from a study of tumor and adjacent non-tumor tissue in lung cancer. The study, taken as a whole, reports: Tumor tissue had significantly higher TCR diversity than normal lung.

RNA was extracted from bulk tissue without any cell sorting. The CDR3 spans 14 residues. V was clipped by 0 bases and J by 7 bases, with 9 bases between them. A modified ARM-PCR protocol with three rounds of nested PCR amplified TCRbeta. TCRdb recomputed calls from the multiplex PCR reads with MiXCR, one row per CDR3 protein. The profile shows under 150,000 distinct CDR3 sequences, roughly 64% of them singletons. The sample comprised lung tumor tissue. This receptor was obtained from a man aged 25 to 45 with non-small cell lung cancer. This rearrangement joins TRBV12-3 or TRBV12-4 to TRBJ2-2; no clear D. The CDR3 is CASSLARVGGELFF. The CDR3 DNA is TGTGCCAGCAGTTTAGCGCGCGTCGGCGGGGAGCTGTTTTTT.